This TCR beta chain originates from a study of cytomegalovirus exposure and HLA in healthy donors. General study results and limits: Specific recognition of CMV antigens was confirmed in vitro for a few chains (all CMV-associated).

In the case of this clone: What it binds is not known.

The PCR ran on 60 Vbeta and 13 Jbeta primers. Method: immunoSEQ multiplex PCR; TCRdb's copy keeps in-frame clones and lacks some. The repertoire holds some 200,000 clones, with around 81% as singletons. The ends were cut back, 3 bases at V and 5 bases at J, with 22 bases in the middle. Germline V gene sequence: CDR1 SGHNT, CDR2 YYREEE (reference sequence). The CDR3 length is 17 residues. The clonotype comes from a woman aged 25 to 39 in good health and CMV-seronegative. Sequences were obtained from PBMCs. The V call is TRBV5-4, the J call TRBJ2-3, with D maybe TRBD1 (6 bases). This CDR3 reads CASSSFRGGSVEDTQYF. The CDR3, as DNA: TGTGCCAGCAGCTCGTTTAGAGGGGGTTCGGTCGAAGATACGCAGTATTTT.